This TCR beta chain comes out of a study of PD-L1 blockade in urothelial cancer. Study context: Enrolled patients had been treated previously with 0 to 3 chemotherapy regimens. Blood analysis occurred 3 weeks (second dose) and 6 weeks after treatment start.

Time point noted: pretreatment peripheral blood. Sequencing used immunoSEQ multiplex PCR; TCRdb keeps in-frame clones, though not all of them. Among tens of thousands of clones listed, about 80% were seen once. Germline values: CDR1 LNHDA, CDR2 SQIVND (reference sequence). The V segment lost 3 bases and the J segment 1 base; nucleotides outside the gene matches: 11. The CDR3 extends over 18 amino acids. The rearrangement links TRBV19 to TRBJ2-4; 8 bases are shared with TRBD2. This sequence originates from a middle-aged man with urothelial cancer. The sequences come from PBMCs, collected around atezolizumab (anti-PD-L1) treatment. The CDR3 spells CASSIGAWREVAKNIQYF. CDR3 bases: TGTGCCAGTAGTATTGGGGCTTGGCGGGAGGTGGCCAAAAACATTCAGTACTTC.